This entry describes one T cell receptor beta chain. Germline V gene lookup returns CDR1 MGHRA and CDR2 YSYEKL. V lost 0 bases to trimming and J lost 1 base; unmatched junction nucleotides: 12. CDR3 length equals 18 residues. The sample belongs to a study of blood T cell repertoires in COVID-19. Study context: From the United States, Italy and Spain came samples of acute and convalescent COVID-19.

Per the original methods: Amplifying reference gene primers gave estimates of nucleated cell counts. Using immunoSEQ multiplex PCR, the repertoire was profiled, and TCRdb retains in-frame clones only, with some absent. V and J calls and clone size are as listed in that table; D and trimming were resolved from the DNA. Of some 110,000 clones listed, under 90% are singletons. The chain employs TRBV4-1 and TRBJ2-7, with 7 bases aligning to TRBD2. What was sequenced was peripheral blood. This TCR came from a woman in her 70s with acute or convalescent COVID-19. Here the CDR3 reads CASSQDGPAGLPSYEQYF. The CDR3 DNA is TGCGCCAGCAGCCAAGATGGGCCAGCGGGGCTTCCTTCCTACGAGCAGTACTTC.